Listed below are T cell receptor beta chains from one sample, sequenced in a study of T cells in Graves' hyperthyroidism and ophthalmopathy. A single record per CDR3 protein comes from TCRdb applying MiXCR to the multiplex PCR reads. The sample carries under 300,000 distinct CDR3 sequences, 13% recorded once. The source material was blood. These receptors were obtained from a woman between 25 and 40 years old with Graves' hyperthyroidism that later progressed to Graves' ophthalmopathy. The CDR3 runs from the conserved cysteine through the conserved F or W. The order of the fields is CDR3 length, clone size, J gene, D gene, V gene, CDR3 DNA, CDR3 protein. D genes are given only for firm matches. Size values are once, few and many counts, or a class for expanded clones, and some rows have none.

>14|NA|TRBJ2-3|TRBD2|TRBV12-5
TGTGCTAGTGGACTACTAGCGGACACAGATACGCAGTATTTT
CASGLLADTDTQYF
>15|many|TRBJ2-7|NA|TRBV30
TGTGCCTGGAGTGTAGGCGGGGACCTCTTATACGAGCAGTACTTC
CAWSVGGDLLYEQYF
>15|many|TRBJ2-1|TRBD1|TRBV30
TGTGCCTGGAGCGGACAGGGGGCTTGGCGGAATGAGCAGTTCTTC
CAWSGQGAWRNEQFF
>12|many|TRBJ2-7|NA|TRBV29-1
TGCAGCGTTAAGGGAGTCTCCTACGAGCAGTACTTC
CSVKGVSYEQYF
>15|few|TRBJ2-2|NA|TRBV5-4
TGTGCCAGCAGGAGGCAAGCGGGGAACACCGGGGAGCTGTTTTTT
CASRRQAGNTGELFF
>17|many|TRBJ2-2|NA|TRBV28
TGTGCCAGCAATCCCATGAAGGCCGGGAGTACCACCGGGGAGCTGTTTTTT
CASNPMKAGSTTGELFF
>12|NA|TRBJ2-1|NA|TRBV24-1
TGTGCCACCAGTGTACGGGCCAATGAGCAGTTCTTC
CATSVRANEQFF
>13|NA|TRBJ2-7|NA|TRBV20-1
TGCAGTGCCCCGGACTCGAGCTCCTACGAGCAGTACTTC
CSAPDSSSYEQYF
>18|many|TRBJ2-7|NA|TRBV7-2
TGTGCCAGCAGCCGCAATTTACAGGTCCTCAATTTTGGTGGCGAGCAGTACTTC
CASSRNLQVLNFGGEQYF
>13|NA|TRBJ1-5|NA|TRBV7-2
TGTGCCAGCAGCATATGGGGGCTTCAGCCCCAGCATTTT
CASSIWGLQPQHF
>12|many|TRBJ2-7|NA|TRBV6-1
TGTGCCAGCAGTGAACCCGCGACCGAGCAGTACTTC
CASSEPATEQYF
>17|many|TRBJ2-7|TRBD1|TRBV11-2
TGTGCCAGCAGCCCTTACGCCGGACAGGGAGGCGAGGGGGAGCAGTACTTC
CASSPYAGQGGEGEQYF
>16|many|TRBJ2-1|NA|TRBV7-2
TGTGCCAGCAGCCAAGCGTACGGGGCGGGCCAGAATGAGCAGTTCTTC
CASSQAYGAGQNEQFF
>13|many|TRBJ1-1|NA|TRBV30
TGTGCCTGGAGAGTATCACTTAACACTGAAGCTTTCTTT
CAWRVSLNTEAFF
>14|NA|TRBJ2-5|NA|TRBV5-4
TGTGCCAGCAGCCGCGCGGAATTACAAGAGACCCAGTACTTC
CASSRAELQETQYF
>14|many|TRBJ2-7|NA|TRBV20-1
TGCAGTGCTCGAGACGGTGGCGGCACGGGGGAGCAGTACTTC
CSARDGGGTGEQYF
>15|many|TRBJ1-1|TRBD1|TRBV4-3
TGCGCCAGCAGCCACAACAGGGGTCCGAACACTGAAGCTTTCTTT
CASSHNRGPNTEAFF
>12|many|TRBJ1-5|TRBD1|TRBV7-2
TGTGCCAGCAGCTTAGAACAGGGGAAAATGCATTTT
CASSLEQGKMHF
>14|few|TRBJ2-2|TRBD1|TRBV19
TGTGCCAGTGGTCGGGACAGGCTCGCCGGGGAGCTGTTTTTT
CASGRDRLAGELFF
>17|many|TRBJ2-1|TRBD2|TRBV7-2
TGTGCCAGCAGCTCCCCGACTAGCGGGAGGGGTTACAATGAGCAGTTCTTC
CASSSPTSGRGYNEQFF
>13|many|TRBJ2-1|NA|TRBV7-3
TGTGCCAGCAGCTTAGGAGGGGGCGTTGAGCAGTTCTTC
CASSLGGGVEQFF
>15|NA|TRBJ2-5|TRBD2|TRBV19
TGTGCCAGTAGTTCTTTTGCGGGAGGGGGTGAGACCCAGTACTTC
CASSSFAGGGETQYF
>18|few|TRBJ2-4|TRBD1|TRBV7-2
TGTGCCAGCGGGGGGGGGACAGGGGGCGAGGAGGTCAAAAACATTCAGTACTTC
CASGGGTGGEEVKNIQYF
>12|many|TRBJ2-7|NA|TRBV20-1
TGCAGTGCTAGTGAGGGGGGGTACGAGCAGTACTTC
CSASEGGYEQYF
>13|NA|TRBJ2-3|TRBD2|TRBV5-1
TGCGCCAGCCGGATACTAGCGGGAGATACGCAGTATTTT
CASRILAGDTQYF
>13|many|TRBJ2-7|NA|TRBV18
TGTGCCAGCTCACGATCGTCTTTCGACGAGCAGTACTTC
CASSRSSFDEQYF
>15|few|TRBJ2-1|TRBD1|TRBV19
TGTGCCAGTAGACAGGGGCAGGGGACCTACAATGAGCAGTTCTTC
CASRQGQGTYNEQFF
>13|few|TRBJ1-1|NA|TRBV19
TGTGCCAGTAGTATCCCCGGGAACACTGAAGCTTTCTTT
CASSIPGNTEAFF
>11|few|TRBJ2-3|NA|TRBV11-3
TGTGCCAGCAGCTTAGACGGTACGCAGTATTTT
CASSLDGTQYF
>20|many|TRBJ2-3|TRBD1|TRBV7-2
TGTGCCAGCAGGGATACATTGGGACAGGGAGGAAGGGGCAGAACAGATACGCAGTATTTT
CASRDTLGQGGRGRTDTQYF
>14|many|TRBJ1-1|NA|TRBV5-6
TGTGCCAGCAGCTTAGGAGGCCTGGGGACTGAAGCTTTCTTT
CASSLGGLGTEAFF
>15|few|TRBJ2-7|NA|TRBV29-1
TGCAGCGTCCTCGGGAAGGACTCTTTGTCCTACGAGCAGTACTTC
CSVLGKDSLSYEQYF
>17|NA|TRBJ1-3|NA|TRBV25-1
TGTGCCAGCAGCCCGCGCGGGGCGGCGCTTATCGGAAACACCATATATTTT
CASSPRGAALIGNTIYF
>14|many|TRBJ1-5|NA|TRBV12-3/TRBV12-4
TGTGCCAGCAGTTTTGCCGGACTCAATCAGCCCCAGCATTTT
CASSFAGLNQPQHF
>15|many|TRBJ2-7|TRBD1|TRBV28
TGTGCCAGCAGGCTGTCCGGGACAGGGGTGTTCGAGCAGTACTTC
CASRLSGTGVFEQYF
>16|NA|TRBJ2-7|NA|TRBV28
TGTGCCAGCAGGGCGAATACGCCGACATCGGGCTACGAGCAGTACTTC
CASRANTPTSGYEQYF
>14|many|TRBJ2-1|NA|TRBV20-1
TGCAGTGCTGGAGCACTCCAAGTTTACAATGAGCAGTTCTTC
CSAGALQVYNEQFF
>16|many|TRBJ2-1|TRBD2|TRBV11-3
TGTGCCAGCTCATTATCGGGACTAGCGGGATTGGGTGAGCAGTTCTTC
CASSLSGLAGLGEQFF
>15|many|TRBJ2-3|TRBD2|TRBV12-3/TRBV12-4
TGTGCCAGCAGTTTAATGGTAGCGGGAGCTGATACGCAGTATTTT
CASSLMVAGADTQYF
>15|NA|TRBJ2-7|NA|TRBV6-1
TGTGCCAGCAGTGAAGTGTTTGCACAGGGCTCCGAGCAGTACTTC
CASSEVFAQGSEQYF
>14|NA|TRBJ2-1|TRBD2|TRBV20-1
TGCAGTGCCCCGGCAGGACGGGAGGGCAATGAGCAGTTCTTC
CSAPAGREGNEQFF
>16|many|TRBJ2-2|NA|TRBV6-6
TGTGCCAGCAGTTACTCAGCAGGGGCGAACACCGGGGAGCTGTTTTTT
CASSYSAGANTGELFF
>15|few|TRBJ1-3|NA|TRBV5-6
TGTGCCAGCACCTCGTCCCGGACCGGCGGGAACACCATATATTTT
CASTSSRTGGNTIYF
>11|many|TRBJ2-7|NA|TRBV30
TGTGCCTGGAGCCTCTCCTACGAGCAGTACTTC
CAWSLSYEQYF